These 4 T cell receptor beta chains were all obtained from the same sample, sequenced in a study of blood T cell repertoires in COVID-19. Profiling relied on immunoSEQ multiplex PCR, and the TCRdb table lists in-frame clones only, not all of them. Altogether 250,000 to 350,000 clones are present, 86% being singletons, with the ten largest covering approximately 1.5%. The sample was peripheral blood. All receptors come from a woman between 45 and 65 years old with acute or convalescent COVID-19.

V usage is TRBV24-1 and J usage is TRBJ1-5; D is ambiguous. Trimming took off 5 bases at V and 1 base at J, with 5 bases between the two ends. The CDR3 sequence is 13 residues long. Germline V gene data show CDR1 as KGHDR and CDR2 as SFDVKD. The CDR3 nucleotides are TGTGCCACCAGTGGACAAAGCAATCAGCCCCAGCATTTT. Amino acids: CATSGQSNQPQHF.

This clone was counted once. The chain uses TRBV9 and TRBJ1-5; possible D gene TRBD1, 5 bases. CDR3 size: 15 residues. CDR1 is SGDLS and CDR2 is YYNGEE in the germline V gene. Trimming left V 0 bases short and J 0 bases short, with 7 bases between. CDR3: CASSVEGDSNQPQHF. The CDR3, as DNA: TGTGCCAGCAGCGTAGAAGGGGATAGCAATCAGCCCCAGCATTTT.

V gene TRBV9 combines with J gene TRBJ1-4; a weak D match, TRBD1 (5 bases). CDR3 size: 14 residues. CDR1 and CDR2 from the germline V gene are SGDLS and YYNGEE. V lost 3 bases and J 11 bases, leaving 17 bases between the germline ends. Here the CDR3 DNA reads TGTGCCAGCAGCGATCGGCCGGGGGATGGGAAACTGTTTTTT. Translation: CASSDRPGDGKLFF. Complete variable domain (other parts from reference TRBV9 and TRBJ1-4): DSGVTQTPKHLITATGQRVTLRCSPRSGDLSVYWYQQSLDQGLQFLIQYYNGEERAKGNILERFSAQQFPDLHSELNLSSLELGDSALYFCASSDRPGDGKLFFGSGTQLSVL.

The chain couples TRBV29-1 to TRBJ2-5, with a tentative D call TRBD1 (6 bases). V lost 8 bases and J lost 5, with 15 bases in between. Per the germline V gene, CDR1 is SQVTM and CDR2 is ANQGSEA. This CDR3 comprises 12 residues. The CDR3 here is CSIKQGAETQYF. The CDR3 region has the DNA TGCAGCATCAAACAGGGCGCGGAGACCCAGTACTTC.